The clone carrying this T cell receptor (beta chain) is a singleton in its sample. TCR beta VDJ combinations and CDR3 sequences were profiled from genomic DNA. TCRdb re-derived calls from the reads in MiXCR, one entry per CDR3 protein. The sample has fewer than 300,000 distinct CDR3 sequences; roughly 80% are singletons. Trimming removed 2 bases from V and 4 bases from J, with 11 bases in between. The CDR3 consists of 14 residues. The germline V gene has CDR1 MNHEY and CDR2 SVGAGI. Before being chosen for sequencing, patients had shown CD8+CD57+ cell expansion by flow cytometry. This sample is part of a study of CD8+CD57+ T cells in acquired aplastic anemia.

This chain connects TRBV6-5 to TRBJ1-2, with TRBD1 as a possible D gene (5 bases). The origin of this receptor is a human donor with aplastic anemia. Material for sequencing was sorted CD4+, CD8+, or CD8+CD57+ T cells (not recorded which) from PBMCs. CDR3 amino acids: CASSYVQGVYGYTF. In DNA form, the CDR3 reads TGTGCCAGCAGTTACGTGCAGGGTGTCTATGGCTACACCTTC.